This T cell receptor (beta chain) appears in the sequencing data of a study of blood T cell repertoires in COVID-19. Study context: PBMCs, B-cell-depleted T cells, or T cells provided the cDNA or gDNA that made up the material.

The method was immunoSEQ multiplex PCR; TCRdb's version includes in-frame clones alone and lacks a portion of them. The data contain a few hundred thousand clones, roughly 90% of them singletons. Trimming removed 0 bases from V and 0 bases from J, with 6 bases in between. CDR3 length: 14 residues. Germline CDR1 reads SGHRS; CDR2 reads YFSETQ. Participant age was roughly 18 to 95 years, and participants resided in approximately 24 US areas. The rearrangement joins TRBV5-1 to TRBJ1-1; D uncertain. The sequenced material came from PBMCs or T cells enriched from blood (not recorded which). This TCR was sampled from a woman between 18 and 29 years old who had recovered from COVID-19. The CDR3 DNA sequence: TGCGCCAGCAGCTTGGCCAACATGAACACTGAAGCTTTCTTT. Amino acid sequence: CASSLANMNTEAFF.